These 27 T cell receptor beta chains originate from one sample sequenced in a study of CD8+ T cells in alopecia areata. RNA, once extracted, was reverse transcribed into cDNA for use as the sequencing template. Sequenced by immunoSEQ multiplex PCR; TCRdb stores in-frame clones only, minus some. This sample yields hundreds of thousands of clones, of which more than 45% are seen a single time; under 0.5% belongs to the top ten. Here the sequenced sample was CD4+ T cells sorted from blood, taken at week 0. The receptors derive from a human donor with alopecia areata.

The chain employs TRBV5-1 and TRBJ2-6; D gene ambiguous. The V end lost 4 bases, the J end lost 0 bases, and 5 bases lay between the germline ends. This CDR3 spans 14 amino acids. Germline values: CDR1 SGHRS, CDR2 YFSETQ. The CDR3: CASSDASGANVLTF. CDR3 coding DNA: TGCGCCAGCAGCGACGCCTCTGGGGCCAACGTCCTGACTTTC.

V is TRBV10-3 and J is TRBJ2-3; D remains unclear. Trimming took off 3 bases at V and 1 base at J, with 11 bases between the two ends. Germline assignment: CDR1 ENHRY and CDR2 SYGVKD. The CDR3 runs 15 residues. The CDR3 sequence: CAISDRTVGTDTQYF. In DNA, the CDR3 is TGTGCCATCAGTGATAGGACGGTGGGCACAGATACGCAGTATTTT.

The rearrangement uses TRBV25-1 and TRBJ2-5, with a tentative D call TRBD2 (6 bases). Trimming removed 1 base from V and 7 bases from J, with 13 bases in between. Germline V gene data show CDR1 as MGHDK and CDR2 as SYGVNS. The CDR3 is 14 amino acids. Here the CDR3 DNA reads TGTGCCAGCAGTGAATTCGGGGGAGGCCCGACCCAGTACTTC. The encoded protein is CASSEFGGGPTQYF.

CDR3 in DNA: TGTGCCTGGAGTATGACAGGTTTTAACTATGGCTACACCTTC. Encoded protein: CAWSMTGFNYGYTF. The chain uses TRBV30 and TRBJ1-2; D is perhaps TRBD1 (6 bases). Trimming took off 2 bases at V and 1 base at J, with 11 bases between the two ends. The germline V gene encodes CDR1 GTSNPN and CDR2 SVGIG (reference sequence). CDR3 length: 14 residues.

As concerns this clone: This same CDR3 is encoded by further DNA sequences in the sample. The chain links TRBV19 to TRBJ1-2; unclear D gene. This CDR3 has 12 amino acids. Germline-derived CDR1 and CDR2 are LNHDA and SQIVND (reference sequence). V lost 6 bases and J lost 1, with 6 bases in between. The CDR3 here is CASSRSNYGYTF. CDR3 nucleotide sequence: TGTGCCAGTAGCAGGAGTAACTATGGCTACACCTTC.

The rearrangement uses TRBV7-3 and TRBJ2-7; TRBD1 aligns across 10 bases. J lost 6 bases, V lost 5 bases, and 4 bases had no gene match. Germline CDR1 is SGHTA and CDR2 is FQGTGA. The CDR3 consists of 13 residues. The CDR3 region has the DNA TGTGCCAGCAGCCGACAGGGGGCCGTCGAGCAGTACTTC. Amino acids: CASSRQGAVEQYF.

This sequence joins TRBV29-1 and TRBJ2-3; D not resolved. Germline CDR1 is SQVTM and CDR2 is ANQGSEA. The V and J ends lost 6 bases and 1 base respectively, with 11 bases between them. The CDR3 contains 13 residues. The CDR3 DNA is TGCAGCGTCCAGCATTCAGGCACAGATACGCAGTATTTT. It specifies CSVQHSGTDTQYF.

V usage is TRBV27 and J usage is TRBJ1-4; D gene uncertain. This CDR3 is built from 13 residues. The germline V gene has CDR1 MNHEY and CDR2 SMNVEV (reference sequence). V dropped 8 bases and J dropped 6 bases, with 13 bases sitting between them. CDR3 sequence reads: CASARWLYEKLFF. The CDR3 nucleotides are TGTGCCAGCGCCCGTTGGTTGTATGAAAAACTGTTTTTT.

This clone was counted only a few times. The chain recombines TRBV10-2 with TRBJ1-1; perhaps TRBD1 as D (5 bases). V shed 4 bases and J shed 6 bases, with 9 bases lying between them. The CDR3 runs 12 residues. CDR1 and CDR2 from the germline V gene are WSHSY and SAAADI. The CDR3 sequence is CASSGGRSEAFF. The CDR3 nucleotides are TGCGCCAGCAGTGGGGGGAGATCTGAAGCTTTCTTT.

This clone was picked up a small number of times. The CDR3 region is CASSRQGTNTEAFF. CDR3 sequence (DNA): TGTGCCAGCAGCCGACAGGGGACGAACACTGAAGCTTTCTTT. The chain joins TRBV7-9 to TRBJ1-1; 8 positions match TRBD1. Germline lookup yields CDR1 SEHNR and CDR2 FQNEAQ (reference sequence). J lost 1 base, V lost 5 bases, and 3 bases had no gene match. This CDR3 is 14 amino acids long.

The chain joins TRBV6-1 to TRBJ2-7, with D perhaps assigned TRBD1 or TRBD2 (5 bases each). The V gene lost 6 bases and the J gene lost 2 bases, with 14 bases spanning the gap. The CDR3 loop spans 14 amino acids. CDR1 and CDR2 (germline): MNHNS, SASEGT. The DNA for the CDR3 is TGTGCCAGCAGGGGGGACGTGATGCCCTACGAGCAGTACTTC. This sequence encodes CASRGDVMPYEQYF.

The chain has TRBV6-6 and TRBJ2-3; 7 bases match TRBD1. The germline V gene has CDR1 MNHNY and CDR2 SVGAGI (reference sequence). Trimming removed 0 bases from V and 6 bases from J; junction bases left unmatched: 9. The CDR3 covers 16 residues. The CDR3 DNA follows: TGTGCCAGCAGTTACTCGACAGGGAGAGGAGGCGATACGCAGTATTTT. Protein sequence: CASSYSTGRGGDTQYF.

This chain joins TRBV29-1 and TRBJ1-2; unclear D gene. Germline-derived CDR1 and CDR2 are SQVTM and ANQGSEA. V shed 2 bases and J shed 8 bases, with 12 bases lying between them. The CDR3 consists of 12 residues. CDR3 sequence (DNA): TGCAGCGTTGAAAATATCAAAAGGGGCTACACCTTC. This codes for CSVENIKRGYTF. The variable domain in full, completed from reference TRBV29-1 and TRBJ1-2, reads SAVISQKPSRDICQRGTSLTIQCQVDSQVTMMFWYRQQPGQSLTLIATANQGSEATYESGFVIDKFPISRPNLTFSTLTVSNMSPEDSSIYLCSVENIKRGYTFGSGTRLTVV.

CDR3 region: CASSLGVTPLHF. In DNA, the CDR3 is TGTGCCAGCAGTCTGGGGGTTACACCCCTCCACTTT. The rearrangement joins TRBV2 to TRBJ1-6, with D perhaps matching TRBD1 (5 bases). Per germline, CDR1 SNHLY and CDR2 FYNNEI. CDR3 size: 12 residues. V gave up 5 bases and J gave up 11 bases, with 10 bases separating them.

The rearrangement links TRBV4-2 to TRBJ1-2, with unresolved D. The CDR3 is 12 residues long. V shed 1 base and J shed 3 bases, with 3 bases lying between them. Germline-derived CDR1 and CDR2 are LGHNA and YNFKEQ. In DNA form, the CDR3 reads TGTGCCAGCAGCCAAGGGGACTATGGCTACACCTTC. Amino acids: CASSQGDYGYTF.

The chain carries TRBV28 and TRBJ1-2, with D unclear. Trimming took 8 bases from V and 4 from J, leaving 11 bases between them. The germline CDR1 and CDR2 sequences are MDHEN and SYDVKM. The CDR3 spans 12 residues. Here the CDR3 reads CASGTVLYGYTF. The CDR3 DNA reads as TGTGCCAGCGGAACAGTCCTCTATGGCTACACCTTC.

The gene calls are TRBV19 and TRBJ2-5; 7 bases are a match to TRBD1. CDR1 is LNHDA, CDR2 SQIVND, per germline (reference sequence). V trimming: 6 bases; J trimming: 5 bases; junction bases outside the gene matches: 6. The CDR3 has 13 amino acids. CDR3: CASSNGQEETQYF. Here the CDR3 DNA reads TGTGCCAGTAGCAACGGACAGGAGGAGACCCAGTACTTC.

The gene calls are TRBV25-1 and TRBJ1-6; 11 nucleotides agree with TRBD1. CDR3 size: 18 residues. Germline assignment: CDR1 MGHDK and CDR2 SYGVNS. The ends lost 3 bases at V and 9 bases at J; junction bases unmatched: 13. The CDR3 spells CASSESRSWGTGGSPLHF. The DNA for the CDR3 is TGTGCCAGCAGTGAGAGCCGGTCGTGGGGGACAGGGGGTTCACCCCTCCACTTT.

The V and J genes are TRBV15 and TRBJ2-1; TRBD1 matches at 9 bases. The CDR3 length is 17 residues. Germline loops: CDR1 LNHNV, CDR2 YYDKDF (reference sequence). V lost 3 bases and J lost 5; bases outside the gene matches: 11. This CDR3 is CATSRAPGQGTDNEQFF. The CDR3 DNA is TGTGCCACCAGCAGGGCCCCAGGACAGGGGACCGACAATGAGCAGTTCTTC.

The chain recombines TRBV5-6 with TRBJ2-7; D call uncertain. Trimming cost V 6 bases and J 7 bases, with 17 bases left between them. This CDR3 spans 13 amino acids. The germline V gene has CDR1 SGHDT and CDR2 YYEEEE. The CDR3 region has the DNA TGTGCCAGCACCCTCCGCAGGATGAGTGAGCAGTACTTC. This encodes CASTLRRMSEQYF.

The rearrangement links TRBV6-5 to TRBJ2-4, with D hard to call. The V and J ends lost 6 bases and 9 bases respectively, with 12 bases between them. The germline gives CDR1 MNHEY, CDR2 SVGAGI. The CDR3 is 12 residues long. CDR3: CASRDRSSIQYF. The CDR3, as DNA: TGTGCCAGCAGGGACCGCTCAAGCATTCAGTACTTC.

V usage is TRBV14 and J usage is TRBJ2-4, with a tentative D call TRBD1 (6 bases). The CDR3 has 16 amino acids. The germline V and J ends were trimmed by 2 bases and 5 bases, with 16 bases remaining between them. Germline V gene sequence: CDR1 SGHDN, CDR2 FVKESK. This CDR3 reads CASSQRGVRTENIQYF. As DNA, the CDR3 is TGTGCCAGCAGCCAACGGGGAGTCAGGACAGAAAACATTCAGTACTTC.

The chain employs TRBV30 and TRBJ2-1; 8 nucleotides agree with TRBD2. Germline CDR1 and CDR2: GTSNPN and SVGIG (reference sequence). The CDR3 covers 19 residues. J was trimmed by 6 bases and V by 1 base; bases with no gene match: 20. The CDR3 spells CAWSGGRTSLPPTGNEQFF. The CDR3 coding sequence is TGTGCCTGGAGTGGGGGACGGACTAGCTTGCCACCAACAGGCAATGAGCAGTTCTTC.

V gene TRBV15 combines with J gene TRBJ2-7; 7 nucleotides match TRBD2. The CDR3 runs to 15 residues. J was trimmed by 3 bases and V by 0 bases; bases with no gene match: 5. Germline CDR1 reads LNHNV; CDR2 reads YYDKDF (reference sequence). The CDR3 protein is CATSRDGRVSYEQYF. CDR3 coding DNA: TGTGCCACCAGCAGAGATGGGAGGGTAAGCTACGAGCAGTACTTC.

V and J are TRBV7-9 and TRBJ2-1, with 9 bases identical to TRBD1. V lost 5 bases and J lost 9; bases outside the gene matches: 5. CDR3 length: 13 amino acids. Germline V gives CDR1 SEHNR, CDR2 FQNEAQ (reference sequence). The CDR3 sequence is CASSQGQGFEQFF. The CDR3 DNA reads TGTGCCAGCAGCCAGGGACAGGGTTTTGAGCAGTTCTTC.

V usage is TRBV6-1 and J usage is TRBJ1-1; unclear D gene. The CDR3 has 13 amino acids. CDR1 and CDR2 (germline): MNHNS, SASEGT. V was cut by 4 bases and J by 1 base, with 7 bases left in between. CDR3 coding DNA: TGTGCCAGCAGTGTCCAAGGGAACACTGAAGCTTTCTTT. Amino acids: CASSVQGNTEAFF.

J is TRBJ2-2 and V is TRBV29-1, with D perhaps TRBD1 or TRBD2 (7 bases each). This CDR3 has 13 residues. Trimming pared 6 bases from V and 5 bases from J, leaving 13 bases between. The V gene's germline CDR1 is SQVTM and CDR2 ANQGSEA. The DNA of the CDR3 is TGCAGCGTGAGACAGGGAGGGACCGGGGAGCTGTTTTTT. Its protein is CSVRQGGTGELFF.